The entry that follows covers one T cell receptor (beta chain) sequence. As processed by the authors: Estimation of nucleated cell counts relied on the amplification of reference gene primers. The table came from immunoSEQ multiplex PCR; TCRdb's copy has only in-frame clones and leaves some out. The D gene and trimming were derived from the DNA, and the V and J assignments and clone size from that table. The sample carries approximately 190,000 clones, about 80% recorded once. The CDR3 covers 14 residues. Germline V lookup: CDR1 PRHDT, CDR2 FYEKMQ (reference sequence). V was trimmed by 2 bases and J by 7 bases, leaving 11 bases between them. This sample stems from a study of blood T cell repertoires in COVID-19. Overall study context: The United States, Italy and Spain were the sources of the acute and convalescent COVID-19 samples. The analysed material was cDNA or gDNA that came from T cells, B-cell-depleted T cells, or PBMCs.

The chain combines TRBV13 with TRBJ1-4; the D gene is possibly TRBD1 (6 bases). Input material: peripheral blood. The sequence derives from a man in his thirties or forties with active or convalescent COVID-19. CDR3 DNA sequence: TGTGCCAGCAGCTTAAAGGGGGAACCTGAAAAACTGTTTTTT. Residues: CASSLKGEPEKLFF.